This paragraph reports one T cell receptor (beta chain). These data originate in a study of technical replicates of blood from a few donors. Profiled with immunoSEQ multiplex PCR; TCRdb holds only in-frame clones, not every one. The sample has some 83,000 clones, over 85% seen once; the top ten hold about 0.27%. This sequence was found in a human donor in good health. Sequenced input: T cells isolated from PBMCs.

CDR3 in amino acids: CASSFGLRTGEQYF. In DNA, the CDR3 is TGTGCCAGCAGTTTTGGCCTACGTACAGGCGAGCAGTACTTC. This chain joins TRBV28 and TRBJ2-7; D perhaps matches TRBD1 (5 bases). Germline CDR1 is MDHEN and CDR2 is SYDVKM. The V gene lost 3 bases and the J gene lost 6 bases, with 15 bases spanning the gap. CDR3 length equals 14 residues.